The clone carrying this T cell receptor (beta chain) was observed once. These data come from a study of blood T cells in healthy people across ages. Trimming removed 1 base at V and 1 base at J, with 9 bases between. The CDR3 sequence is 15 residues long. Germline V gives CDR1 MNHEY, CDR2 SMNVEV (reference sequence). Using a J-beta primer mix together with a sample-barcoded 5' primer, a second PCR was run for about 7 to 12 cycles. One entry per CDR3 protein, called by TCRdb with MiXCR from the 5' RACE reads. The repertoire consists of approximately 360,000 distinct CDR3 sequences, with about 52% occurring once and the leading ten covering around 53%.

This clonotype was sampled from a man in his 60s in good health. Sequenced input: blood. V is TRBV27 and J is TRBJ2-3; TRBD2 is a possible D gene (5 bases). This CDR3 reads CASSLWARGTDTQYF. DNA for the CDR3: TGTGCCAGCAGTTTATGGGCGAGGGGCACAGATACGCAGTATTTT.